Listed below are T cell receptor beta chains from one sample, sequenced in a study of breast tumors, draining lymph nodes, adjacent tissues. MiXCR, run by TCRdb on the multiplex PCR reads, gives a single entry per CDR3 protein. The data contain fewer than 200,000 distinct CDR3 sequences, 30% to 35% of them seen just once; the ten biggest clones take up about 3.9%. Input material: axillary lymph node tissue. The receptors were gathered from a female donor with breast cancer. Some clones in this sample may be carry-over from other donors' samples. Both conserved end residues are part of each CDR3. The D gene is left open where the match is weak. The listing skips clone size in some rows; elsewhere it reads once, few, many or a size class.

clone size: .; V gene: TRBV27; D gene: .; J gene: TRBJ1-2; CDR3 DNA: TGTGCCAGCAAACTGATCTCGGCAGTCCACTATGGCTACACCTTC; CDR3 protein: CASKLISAVHYGYTF
clone size: .; V gene: TRBV15; D gene: .; J gene: TRBJ1-1; CDR3 DNA: TGTGCCACCAGCAGAACCTTCGGGTACAACACTGAGGCTTTCTTT; CDR3 protein: CATSRTFGYNTEAFF
clone size: many; V gene: TRBV12-3/TRBV12-4; D gene: TRBD2; J gene: TRBJ2-5; CDR3 DNA: TGTGCCAGCTTTACCTTTGGGGGGGGCCAAGAGACCCAGTACTTC; CDR3 protein: CASFTFGGGQETQYF
clone size: .; V gene: TRBV2; D gene: TRBD1; J gene: TRBJ1-4; CDR3 DNA: TGTGCCAGCAGTGAACGGAGGGGGCGTTCCTTATGGGATAATGAAAAACTGTTTTTT; CDR3 protein: CASSERRGRSLWDNEKLFF
clone size: .; V gene: TRBV6-1; D gene: .; J gene: TRBJ1-5; CDR3 DNA: TGTGCCAGCAGTGGTGGCAACAGGGTCGGTGGCAATCAGCCCCAGCATTTT; CDR3 protein: CASSGGNRVGGNQPQHF
clone size: few; V gene: TRBV19; D gene: TRBD1; J gene: TRBJ1-4; CDR3 DNA: TGTGCCAGTAGTGCTACCGGGACAGGGGATGAAAAACTGTTTTTT; CDR3 protein: CASSATGTGDEKLFF
clone size: .; V gene: TRBV5-6; D gene: .; J gene: TRBJ2-3; CDR3 DNA: TGTGCCAGCAGCTTGCCCGGGACGGCCTTTAGCACAGGTACGCAGTATTTT; CDR3 protein: CASSLPGTAFSTGTQYF
clone size: many; V gene: TRBV12-3/TRBV12-4; D gene: TRBD2; J gene: TRBJ2-2; CDR3 DNA: TGTGCCAGCAGACGTAAACCAATGGGGGGGGCGAACACCGGGGAGCTGTTTTTT; CDR3 protein: CASRRKPMGGANTGELFF
clone size: many; V gene: TRBV12-5; D gene: .; J gene: TRBJ2-1; CDR3 DNA: TGTGCTAGTGGTCTCGACTGGGGAGATGAGCAGTTCTTC; CDR3 protein: CASGLDWGDEQFF
clone size: .; V gene: TRBV2; D gene: TRBD1; J gene: TRBJ1-5; CDR3 DNA: TGTGCCAGCAGATCCGGGACAGGGCTTGAACAGCCCCAGCATTTT; CDR3 protein: CASRSGTGLEQPQHF
clone size: many; V gene: TRBV6-1; D gene: .; J gene: TRBJ2-3; CDR3 DNA: TGTGCCAGCAACCCAACCCAGGCAGATACGCAGTATTTT; CDR3 protein: CASNPTQADTQYF
clone size: .; V gene: TRBV19; D gene: .; J gene: TRBJ1-4; CDR3 DNA: TGTGCCAGTAGTGATAAACTGTTTTTT; CDR3 protein: CASSDKLFF
clone size: many; V gene: TRBV6-1; D gene: .; J gene: TRBJ1-4; CDR3 DNA: TGTGCCAGCAGTGATGTTGGGGCACCTAATGAAAAACTGTTTTTT; CDR3 protein: CASSDVGAPNEKLFF
clone size: .; V gene: TRBV19; D gene: .; J gene: TRBJ2-5; CDR3 DNA: TGTGCCGGTAGTTTTCGTAGTCAGGAGACCCAGTACTTC; CDR3 protein: CAGSFRSQETQYF
clone size: .; V gene: TRBV5-1; D gene: TRBD1; J gene: TRBJ1-6; CDR3 DNA: TGCGCCAGCAGCTGGGGGACAGGGAACAATTCACCCCTCCACTTT; CDR3 protein: CASSWGTGNNSPLHF
clone size: few; V gene: TRBV19; D gene: .; J gene: TRBJ2-6; CDR3 DNA: TGTGCCAGTAGTATAAGGGCCGGGGCCAACGTCCTGACTTTC; CDR3 protein: CASSIRAGANVLTF
clone size: .; V gene: TRBV6-1; D gene: .; J gene: TRBJ1-5; CDR3 DNA: TGTGCCGCGGGGCTGACCGGTGGAAAACAGCCCCAGCATTTT; CDR3 protein: CAAGLTGGKQPQHF
clone size: many; V gene: TRBV6-5; D gene: .; J gene: TRBJ2-5; CDR3 DNA: TGTGCCAGCAGTTACGGAGGGGGCCTACAAGAGACCCAGTACTTC; CDR3 protein: CASSYGGGLQETQYF
clone size: .; V gene: TRBV15; D gene: TRBD1; J gene: TRBJ2-3; CDR3 DNA: TGTGCCACCATTCCGGGACAGGGTGGCACAGATACGCAGTATTTT; CDR3 protein: CATIPGQGGTDTQYF
clone size: .; V gene: TRBV20-1; D gene: .; J gene: TRBJ2-6; CDR3 DNA: TGCAGTGCTAGAGGGGGGGGCACGAACACTGAAGCTTTC; CDR3 protein: CSARGGGTNTEAF
clone size: few; V gene: TRBV5-1; D gene: TRBD1; J gene: TRBJ1-4; CDR3 DNA: TGCGCCAGCAGCCGGGGACAGGGATCCACTAATGAAAAACTGTTTTTT; CDR3 protein: CASSRGQGSTNEKLFF
clone size: few; V gene: TRBV9; D gene: TRBD2; J gene: TRBJ2-1; CDR3 DNA: TGTGCCAACCTAGCGGGAGAGATATCTTTCAATGAGCCGTTCTTC; CDR3 protein: CANLAGEISFNEPFF
clone size: .; V gene: TRBV27; D gene: .; J gene: TRBJ1-4; CDR3 DNA: TGTGCCAGCAGTTTCACCAGGGGAAATGAAAAACTGTTTTTT; CDR3 protein: CASSFTRGNEKLFF
clone size: many; V gene: TRBV7-9; D gene: .; J gene: TRBJ1-2; CDR3 DNA: TGTGCCAGCAGCTTAGTCGGTACAGGGAGGGACTATGGCTACACCTTC; CDR3 protein: CASSLVGTGRDYGYTF
clone size: many; V gene: TRBV11-2; D gene: TRBD1; J gene: TRBJ2-7; CDR3 DNA: TGTGCCAGCAGCTTAGTGGGTATGGGGACAGGGTACTACGAGCAGTACTTC; CDR3 protein: CASSLVGMGTGYYEQYF
clone size: many; V gene: TRBV29-1; D gene: .; J gene: TRBJ1-2; CDR3 DNA: TGCAGCGTTGGGGCTTATGAGGGTCTCTCTGGCTACACCTTC; CDR3 protein: CSVGAYEGLSGYTF